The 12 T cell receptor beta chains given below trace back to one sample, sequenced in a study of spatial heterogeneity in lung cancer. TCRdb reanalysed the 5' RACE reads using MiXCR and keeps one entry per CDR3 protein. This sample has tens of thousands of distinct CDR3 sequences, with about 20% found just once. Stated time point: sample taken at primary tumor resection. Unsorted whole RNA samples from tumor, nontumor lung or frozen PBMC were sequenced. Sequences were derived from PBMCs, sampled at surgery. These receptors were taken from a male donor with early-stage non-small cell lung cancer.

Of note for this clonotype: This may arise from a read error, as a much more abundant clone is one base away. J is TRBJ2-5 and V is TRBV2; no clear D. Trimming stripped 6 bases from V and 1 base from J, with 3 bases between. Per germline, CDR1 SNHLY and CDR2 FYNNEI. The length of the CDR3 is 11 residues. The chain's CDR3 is CASRPQETQYF. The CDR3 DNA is TGTGCCAGCAGGCCCCAAGAGACCCAGTACTTC.

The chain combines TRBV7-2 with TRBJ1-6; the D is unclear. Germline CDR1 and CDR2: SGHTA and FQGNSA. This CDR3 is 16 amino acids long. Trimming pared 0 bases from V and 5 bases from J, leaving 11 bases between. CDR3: CASSLASQSNNSPLHF. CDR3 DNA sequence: TGTGCCAGCAGCTTAGCGTCACAGAGCAATAATTCACCCCTCCACTTT.

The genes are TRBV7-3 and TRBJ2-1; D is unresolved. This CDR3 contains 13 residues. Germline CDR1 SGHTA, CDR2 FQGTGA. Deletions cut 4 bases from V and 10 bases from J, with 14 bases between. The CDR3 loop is CASSSGSSVEQFF. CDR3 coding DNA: TGTGCCAGCAGCTCCGGGTCAAGCGTCGAGCAGTTCTTC.

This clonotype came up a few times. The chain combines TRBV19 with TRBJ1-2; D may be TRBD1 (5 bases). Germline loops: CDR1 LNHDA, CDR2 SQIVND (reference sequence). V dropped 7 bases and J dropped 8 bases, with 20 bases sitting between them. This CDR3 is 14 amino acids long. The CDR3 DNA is TGTGCCAGTACCCCAGTATCCAGGGAGAGAGGCTACACCTTC. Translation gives CASTPVSRERGYTF.

The CDR3 DNA reads TGCGCCAGCAGCCGCGACACATCCCGGGGCGAGACCCAGTACTTC. Protein product: CASSRDTSRGETQYF. The rearrangement links TRBV5-1 to TRBJ2-5; tentatively, D is TRBD1 or TRBD2 (5 bases each). Germline V gives CDR1 SGHRS, CDR2 YFSETQ. Trimming removed 4 bases from V and 5 bases from J, with 18 bases in between. This CDR3 region has 15 residues.

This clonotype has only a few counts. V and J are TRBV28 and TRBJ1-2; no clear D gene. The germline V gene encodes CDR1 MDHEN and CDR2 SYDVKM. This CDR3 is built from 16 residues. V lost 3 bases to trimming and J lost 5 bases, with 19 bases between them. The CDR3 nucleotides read TGTGCCAGCAGTTTCACACCAGAAGAAAAGATTTATGGCTACACCTTC. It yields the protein CASSFTPEEKIYGYTF.

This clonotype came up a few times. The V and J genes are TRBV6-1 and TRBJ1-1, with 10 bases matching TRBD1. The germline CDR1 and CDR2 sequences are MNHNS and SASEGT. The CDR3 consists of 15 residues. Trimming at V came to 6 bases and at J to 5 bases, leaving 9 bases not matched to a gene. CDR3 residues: CASSGTGAGGTEAFF. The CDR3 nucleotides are TGTGCCAGCAGCGGGACAGGGGCAGGGGGGACTGAAGCTTTCTTT.

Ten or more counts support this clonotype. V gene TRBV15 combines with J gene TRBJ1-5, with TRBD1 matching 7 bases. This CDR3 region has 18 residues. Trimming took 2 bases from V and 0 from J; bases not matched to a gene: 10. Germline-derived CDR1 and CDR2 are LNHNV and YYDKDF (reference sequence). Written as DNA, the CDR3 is TGTGCCACCAGCAGAAAAGGGGGCGCGGAATATAGCAATCAGCCCCAGCATTTT. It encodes CATSRKGGAEYSNQPQHF. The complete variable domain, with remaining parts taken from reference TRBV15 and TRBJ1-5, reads DAMVIQNPRYQVTQFGKPVTLSCSQTLNHNVMYWYQQKSSQAPKLLFHYYDKDFNNEADTPDNFQSRRPNTSFCFLDIRSPGLGDTAMYLCATSRKGGAEYSNQPQHFGDGTRLSIL.

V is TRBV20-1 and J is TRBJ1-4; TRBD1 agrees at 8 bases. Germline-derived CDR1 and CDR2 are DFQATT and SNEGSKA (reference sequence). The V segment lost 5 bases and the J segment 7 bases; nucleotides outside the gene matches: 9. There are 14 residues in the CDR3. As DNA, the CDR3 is TGCAGTGCTGGCCCGGACAGGGTTTCTGAAAAACTGTTTTTT. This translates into CSAGPDRVSEKLFF.

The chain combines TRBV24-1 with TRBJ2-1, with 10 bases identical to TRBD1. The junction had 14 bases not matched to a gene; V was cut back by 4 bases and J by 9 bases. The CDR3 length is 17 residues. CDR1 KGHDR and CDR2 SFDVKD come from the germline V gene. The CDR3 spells CATSDYPNGQGGTEQFF. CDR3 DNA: TGTGCCACCAGTGACTACCCGAACGGACAGGGGGGAACTGAGCAGTTCTTC.

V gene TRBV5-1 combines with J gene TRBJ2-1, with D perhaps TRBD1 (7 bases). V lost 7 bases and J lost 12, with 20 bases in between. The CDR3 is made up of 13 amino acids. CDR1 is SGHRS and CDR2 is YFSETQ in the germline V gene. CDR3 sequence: CASHGQAGSSQFF. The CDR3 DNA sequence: TGCGCCAGCCACGGACAGGCGGGATCCTCGCAGTTCTTC. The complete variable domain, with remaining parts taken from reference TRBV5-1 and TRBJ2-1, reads KAGVTQTPRYLIKTRGQQVTLSCSPISGHRSVSWYQQTPGQGLQFLFEYFSETQRNKGNFPGRFSGRQFSNSRSEMNVSTLELGDSALYLCASHGQAGSSQFFGPGTRLTVL.

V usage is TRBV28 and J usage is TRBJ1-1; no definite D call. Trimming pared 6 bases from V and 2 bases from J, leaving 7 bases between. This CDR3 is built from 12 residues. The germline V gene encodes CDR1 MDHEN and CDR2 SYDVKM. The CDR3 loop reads CASRAANTEAFF. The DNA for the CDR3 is TGTGCCAGCAGGGCAGCAAACACTGAAGCTTTCTTT.